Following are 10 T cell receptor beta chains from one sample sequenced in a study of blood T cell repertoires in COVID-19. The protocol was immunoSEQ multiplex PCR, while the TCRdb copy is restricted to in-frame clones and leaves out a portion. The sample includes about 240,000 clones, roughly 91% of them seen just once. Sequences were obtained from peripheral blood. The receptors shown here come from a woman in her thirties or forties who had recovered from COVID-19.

CDR3 protein: CASSPTVSATDTQYF. Here the CDR3 DNA reads TGTGCCAGCAGCCCGACAGTTTCAGCCACAGATACGCAGTATTTT. This sequence joins TRBV5-6 and TRBJ2-3; D may be TRBD1 (5 bases). V was cut by 4 bases and J by 2 bases, with 14 bases left in between. CDR3 length: 15 residues. The germline V gene encodes CDR1 SGHDT and CDR2 YYEEEE.

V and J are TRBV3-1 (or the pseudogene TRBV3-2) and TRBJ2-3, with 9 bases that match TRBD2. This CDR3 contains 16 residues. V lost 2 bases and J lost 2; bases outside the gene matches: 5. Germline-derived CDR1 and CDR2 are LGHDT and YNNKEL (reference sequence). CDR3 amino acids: CASSQPASGITDTQYF. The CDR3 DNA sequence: TGTGCCAGCAGCCAACCCGCTAGCGGGATCACAGATACGCAGTATTTT.

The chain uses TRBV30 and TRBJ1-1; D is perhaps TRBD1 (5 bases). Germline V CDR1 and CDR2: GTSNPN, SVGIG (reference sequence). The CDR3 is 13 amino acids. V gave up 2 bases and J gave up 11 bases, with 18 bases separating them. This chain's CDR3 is CAWSTSGTLVAFF. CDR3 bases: TGTGCCTGGAGTACCAGCGGGACGTTGGTGGCTTTCTTT.

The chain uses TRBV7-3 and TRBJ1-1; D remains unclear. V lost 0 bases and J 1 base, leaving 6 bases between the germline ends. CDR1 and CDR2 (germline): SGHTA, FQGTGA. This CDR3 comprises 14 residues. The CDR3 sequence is CASSLTPGNTEAFF. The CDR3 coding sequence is TGTGCCAGCAGCTTAACTCCCGGGAACACTGAAGCTTTCTTT.

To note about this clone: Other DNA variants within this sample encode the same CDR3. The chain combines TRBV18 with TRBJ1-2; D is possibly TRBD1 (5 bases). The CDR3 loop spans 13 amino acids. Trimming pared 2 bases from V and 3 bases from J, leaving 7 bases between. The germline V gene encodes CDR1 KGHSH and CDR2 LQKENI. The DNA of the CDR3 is TGTGCCAGCTCACCATCGGGGGACTATGGCTACACCTTC. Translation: CASSPSGDYGYTF. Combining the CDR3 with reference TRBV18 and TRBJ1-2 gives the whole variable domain NAGVMQNPRHLVRRRGQEARLRCSPMKGHSHVYWYRQLPEEGLKFMVYLQKENIIDESGMPKERFSAEFPKEGPSILRIQQVVRGDSAAYFCASSPSGDYGYTFGSGTRLTVV.

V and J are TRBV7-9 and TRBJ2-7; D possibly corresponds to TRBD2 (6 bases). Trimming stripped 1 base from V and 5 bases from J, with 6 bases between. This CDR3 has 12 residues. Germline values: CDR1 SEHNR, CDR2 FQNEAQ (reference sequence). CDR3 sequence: CASSLGGDEQYF. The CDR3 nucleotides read TGTGCCAGCAGCTTAGGCGGGGACGAGCAGTACTTC.

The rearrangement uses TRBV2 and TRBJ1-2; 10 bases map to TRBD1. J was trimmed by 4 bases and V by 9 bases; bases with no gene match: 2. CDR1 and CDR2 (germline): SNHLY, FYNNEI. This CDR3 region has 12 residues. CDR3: CASRTGGYGYTF. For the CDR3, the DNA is TGTGCCAGTCGGACAGGGGGCTATGGCTACACCTTC.

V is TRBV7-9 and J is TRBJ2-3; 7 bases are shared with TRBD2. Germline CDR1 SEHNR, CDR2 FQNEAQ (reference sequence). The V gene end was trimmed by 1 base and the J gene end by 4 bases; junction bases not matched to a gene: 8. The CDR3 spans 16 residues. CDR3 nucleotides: TGTGCCAGCAGCTTAGGTTGGGCGGGAGACGCAGATACGCAGTATTTT. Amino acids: CASSLGWAGDADTQYF.

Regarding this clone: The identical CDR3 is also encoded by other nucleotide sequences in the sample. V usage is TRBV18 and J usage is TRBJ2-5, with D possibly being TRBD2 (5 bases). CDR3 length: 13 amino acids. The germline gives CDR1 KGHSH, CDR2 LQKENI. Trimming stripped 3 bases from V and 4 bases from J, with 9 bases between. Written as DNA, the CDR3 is TGTGCCAGCTCACCCCCTCGGGGAGAGACCCAGTACTTC. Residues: CASSPPRGETQYF.

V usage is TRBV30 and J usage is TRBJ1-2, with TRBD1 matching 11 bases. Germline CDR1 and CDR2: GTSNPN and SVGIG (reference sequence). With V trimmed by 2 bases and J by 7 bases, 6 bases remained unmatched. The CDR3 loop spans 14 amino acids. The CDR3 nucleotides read TGTGCCTGGAGTCTGGGACAGGGGGGGTTTGGCTACACCTTC. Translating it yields CAWSLGQGGFGYTF.